This T cell receptor (beta chain) came from a study of blood T cell repertoires in COVID-19. For the study at large: The cDNA or gDNA used as material had been derived from T cells, B-cell-depleted T cells, or PBMCs.

Profiling relied on immunoSEQ multiplex PCR, and the TCRdb table lists in-frame clones only, not all of them. The sample shows 95,000 to 110,000 clones, about 91% of them seen only once. CDR1 is SGHNT, CDR2 YYREEE, per germline (reference sequence). V shed 4 bases, J shed 5 bases, and the junction held 5 bases outside the gene matches. CDR3 length: 14 amino acids. Sequenced input: peripheral blood. The TCR sequence derives from a man in his fifties or sixties with active or convalescent COVID-19. The chain links TRBV5-4 to TRBJ2-7, with TRBD1 matching over 11 bases. CDR3 amino acids: CASSIRDRGDEQYF. DNA for the CDR3: TGTGCCAGCAGCATCCGGGACAGGGGGGACGAGCAGTACTTC.